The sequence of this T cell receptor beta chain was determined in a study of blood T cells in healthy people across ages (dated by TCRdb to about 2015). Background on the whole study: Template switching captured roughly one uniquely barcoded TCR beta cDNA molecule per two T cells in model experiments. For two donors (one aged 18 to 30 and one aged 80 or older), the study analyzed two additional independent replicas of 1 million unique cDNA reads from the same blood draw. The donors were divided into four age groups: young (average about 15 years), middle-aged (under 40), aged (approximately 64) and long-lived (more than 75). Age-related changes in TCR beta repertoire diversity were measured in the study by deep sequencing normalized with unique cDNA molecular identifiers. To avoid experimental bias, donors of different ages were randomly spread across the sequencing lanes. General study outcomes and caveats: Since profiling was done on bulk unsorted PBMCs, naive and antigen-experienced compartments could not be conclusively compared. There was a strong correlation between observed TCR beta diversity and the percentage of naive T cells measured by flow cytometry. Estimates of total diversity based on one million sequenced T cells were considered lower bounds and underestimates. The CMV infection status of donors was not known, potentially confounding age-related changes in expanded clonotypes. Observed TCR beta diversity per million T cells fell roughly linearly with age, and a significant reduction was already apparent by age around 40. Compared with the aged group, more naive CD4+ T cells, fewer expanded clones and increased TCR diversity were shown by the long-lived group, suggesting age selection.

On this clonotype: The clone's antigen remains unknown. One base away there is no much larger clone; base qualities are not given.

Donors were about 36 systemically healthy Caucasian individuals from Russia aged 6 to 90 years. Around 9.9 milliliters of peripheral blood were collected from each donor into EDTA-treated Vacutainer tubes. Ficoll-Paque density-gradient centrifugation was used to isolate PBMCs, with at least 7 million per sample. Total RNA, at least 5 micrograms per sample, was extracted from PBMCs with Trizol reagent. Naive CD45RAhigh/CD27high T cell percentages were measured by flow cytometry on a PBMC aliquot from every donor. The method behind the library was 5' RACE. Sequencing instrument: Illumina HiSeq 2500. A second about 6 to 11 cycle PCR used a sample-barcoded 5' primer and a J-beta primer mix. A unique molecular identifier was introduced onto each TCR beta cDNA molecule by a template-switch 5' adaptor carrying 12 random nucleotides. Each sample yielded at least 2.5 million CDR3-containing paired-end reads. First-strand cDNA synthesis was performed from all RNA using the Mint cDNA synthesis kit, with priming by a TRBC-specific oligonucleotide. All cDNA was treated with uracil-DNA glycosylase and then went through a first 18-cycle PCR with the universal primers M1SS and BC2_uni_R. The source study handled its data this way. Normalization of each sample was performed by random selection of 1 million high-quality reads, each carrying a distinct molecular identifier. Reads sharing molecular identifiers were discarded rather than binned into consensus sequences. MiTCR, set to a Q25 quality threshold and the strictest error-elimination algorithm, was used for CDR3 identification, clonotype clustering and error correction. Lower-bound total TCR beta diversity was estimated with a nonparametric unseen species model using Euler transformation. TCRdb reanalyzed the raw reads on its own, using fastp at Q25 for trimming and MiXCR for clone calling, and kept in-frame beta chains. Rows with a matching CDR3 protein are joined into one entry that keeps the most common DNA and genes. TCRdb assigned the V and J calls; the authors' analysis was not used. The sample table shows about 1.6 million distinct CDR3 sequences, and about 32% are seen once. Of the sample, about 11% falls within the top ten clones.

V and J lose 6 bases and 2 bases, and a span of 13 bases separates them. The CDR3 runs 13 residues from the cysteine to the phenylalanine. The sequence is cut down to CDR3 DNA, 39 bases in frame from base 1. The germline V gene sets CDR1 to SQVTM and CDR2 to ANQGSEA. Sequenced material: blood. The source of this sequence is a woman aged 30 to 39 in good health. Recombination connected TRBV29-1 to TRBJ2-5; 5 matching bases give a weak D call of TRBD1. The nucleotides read TGCAGCGTAGGGGCAACCTTTCAAGAGACCCAGTACTTC. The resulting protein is CSVGATFQETQYF.